This T cell receptor beta chain was obtained from a study of blood T cell repertoires in COVID-19. Study at large: Material from acute and convalescent COVID-19 was sourced from the United States, Italy and Spain.

With V trimmed by 4 bases and J by 1 base, 7 bases remained unmatched. Germline CDR1 reads SGHRS; CDR2 reads YFSETQ. The CDR3 extends over 16 amino acids. Clones were read by immunoSEQ multiplex PCR, and TCRdb kept only the in-frame ones, dropping some. The sample lists about 130,000 clones; approximately 83% were seen once. J is TRBJ2-7 and V is TRBV5-1, with 11 bases fitting TRBD2. This TCR was sampled from a man in his 60s with acute or convalescent COVID-19. Sample: peripheral blood. This chain's CDR3 is CASSPTSGSGSYEQYF. Here the CDR3 DNA reads TGCGCCAGCAGCCCTACTAGCGGGAGCGGGTCCTACGAGCAGTACTTC.